Below, one T cell receptor (beta chain) is given with its context. This entry belongs to a study of T cells in Graves' hyperthyroidism and ophthalmopathy. PBMCs were derived from about 10 ml fresh peripheral blood. Regions amplified from RNA transcripts were the TCR beta CDR3 regions. HTBI primers were employed in a first-round RT-PCR of the TCR CDR3. TCRdb re-analysed the multiplex PCR reads in MiXCR, keeping a single row per CDR3 protein. The sample shows a few hundred thousand distinct CDR3 sequences, about a fifth of them seen only once. This sequence was found in a woman between 18 and 29 years old with Graves' hyperthyroidism. Sequencing was carried out using blood.

DNA of the CDR3: TGTGCCACCAGCAGAGATAACAGGCCGGAGACCCAGTACTTC. Encoded protein: CATSRDNRPETQYF. This chain links TRBV15 with TRBJ2-5; D is perhaps TRBD1 (5 bases). With 0 bases removed from V and 5 bases from J, the gap between germline ends came to 10 bases. The CDR3 has 14 amino acids. Per the germline V gene, CDR1 is LNHNV and CDR2 is YYDKDF (reference sequence).